This T cell receptor beta chain was observed in a study of cytomegalovirus exposure and HLA in healthy donors. Turning to the study itself: An analysis done earlier identified around 100 million unique TCR beta sequences from about 179 million T cells.

Use of 60 Vbeta and 13 Jbeta primers characterized the PCR. Profiling relied on immunoSEQ multiplex PCR, and the TCRdb table lists in-frame clones only, not all of them. The table lists around 99,000 clones, 80% to 85% of them singletons. General study points: Associated with cytomegalovirus, according to the listing, were around 160 TCR beta chains.

This CDR3 has 15 residues. This clone is a singleton in its sample. The antigen is not known. Sequenced sample: PBMCs. The chain carries TRBV12-2 and TRBJ2-3; TRBD2 is taken as the D call from the table, unchecked against the DNA. TRBV12-2 is an annotated pseudogene. The TCR originated in a woman in her 30s in good health and CMV-seronegative. DNA for the CDR3: TGTGCAAGTCGCCGAGGACTAGCGGGACCAGATACGCAGTATTTT. Protein: CASRRGLAGPDTQYF.